Below are 19 T cell receptor beta chains sequenced from a single sample in a study of T cells in Graves' hyperthyroidism and ophthalmopathy. It was RNA transcripts that yielded the amplified TCR beta CDR3 regions. First-round RT-PCR of the TCR CDR3 relied on the HTBI primer set. TCRdb re-called the multiplex PCR reads through MiXCR, storing one row per CDR3 protein. The data contain over 700,000 distinct CDR3 sequences, just over 35% of them singletons. Source material: blood. The receptors come from a woman aged 40 to 50 with Graves' hyperthyroidism.

The sample holds one count of this clonotype. A read error may be the cause here, since a much bigger clone is one base away. The genes are TRBV9 and TRBJ1-1; 8 nucleotides line up with TRBD1. V lost 5 bases, J lost 6 bases, and 9 bases stayed unmatched. The CDR3 loop spans 14 amino acids. CDR1 is SGDLS and CDR2 is YYNGEE in the germline V gene. The chain's CDR3 is CASSQQGVVAEAFF. CDR3 DNA: TGTGCCAGCAGTCAACAGGGGGTTGTCGCTGAAGCTTTCTTT.

This clonotype was seen repeatedly, ten times or more. J is TRBJ1-6 and V is TRBV15; D is ambiguous. The CDR3 is made up of 13 amino acids. Looked up from germline, CDR1 is LNHNV and CDR2 is YYDKDF (reference sequence). V lost 0 bases and J lost 9, with 6 bases in between. CDR3 DNA sequence: TGTGCCACCAGCAGAGATTTGAGTTCACCCCTCCACTTT. Encoded protein: CATSRDLSSPLHF. The full variable domain, in which reference TRBV15 and TRBJ1-6 provide the parts outside the CDR3, is DAMVIQNPRYQVTQFGKPVTLSCSQTLNHNVMYWYQQKSSQAPKLLFHYYDKDFNNEADTPDNFQSRRPNTSFCFLDIRSPGLGDTAMYLCATSRDLSSPLHFGNGTRLTVT.

Of note for this clonotype: A read error may be the cause here, since a much bigger clone is one base away. The V and J genes are TRBV19 and TRBJ1-5, with D uncertain. This CDR3 is built from 16 residues. The germline CDR1 and CDR2 sequences are LNHDA and SQIVND (reference sequence). Trimming removed 6 bases from V and 0 bases from J, with 15 bases in between. CDR3 residues: CASRQSNSFSNQPQHF. The CDR3 bases are TGTGCCAGTAGACAGAGCAATTCCTTTAGCAATCAGCCCCAGCATTTT. Full variable domain (outside the CDR3, taken from reference TRBV19 and TRBJ1-5): DGGITQSPKYLFRKEGQNVTLSCEQNLNHDAMYWYRQDPGQGLRLIYYSQIVNDFQKGDIAEGYSVSREKKESFPLTVTSAQKNPTAFYLCASRQSNSFSNQPQHFGDGTRLSIL.

This sequence joins TRBV5-1 and TRBJ2-3, with a possible D match to TRBD2 (6 bases). CDR1 SGHRS and CDR2 YFSETQ come from the germline V gene. With 3 bases removed from V and 11 bases from J, the gap between germline ends came to 19 bases. The CDR3 has 14 amino acids. This CDR3 is CASSSTGAYNEQYF. Here the CDR3 DNA reads TGCGCCAGCAGCTCGACGGGAGCCTACAATGAGCAGTATTTT.

For the CDR3, the DNA is TGCAGCGCAAAATGGGCAGGTCAGCCCCAGCATTTT. Protein sequence: CSAKWAGQPQHF. The rearrangement uses TRBV29-1 and TRBJ1-5, with D hard to call. V was clipped by 7 bases and J by 6 bases, with 13 bases between them. Germline loops: CDR1 SQVTM, CDR2 ANQGSEA. The CDR3 contains 12 residues. Filled out from reference TRBV29-1 and TRBJ1-5, the complete variable domain reads SAVISQKPSRDICQRGTSLTIQCQVDSQVTMMFWYRQQPGQSLTLIATANQGSEATYESGFVIDKFPISRPNLTFSTLTVSNMSPEDSSIYLCSAKWAGQPQHFGDGTRLSIL.

Remarks on this clonotype: A clone one base away is much larger, so this may be a read error. The rearrangement links TRBV9 to TRBJ2-5; 12 bases agree with TRBD2. In germline, CDR1 is SGDLS, CDR2 YYNGEE. The CDR3 sequence is 15 residues long. This CDR3 reads CASSDTSGGSQTRYF. The CDR3 region has the DNA TGTGCCAGCAGCGACACTAGCGGGGGGTCGCAGACCCGGTACTTC.

Only a few counts were recorded for this clonotype. The chain carries TRBV7-2 and TRBJ1-2; maybe TRBD1 (6 bases). V lost 6 bases and J lost 6, with 17 bases in between. The CDR3 has 14 residues. Germline CDR1 reads SGHTA; CDR2 reads FQGNSA. CDR3 residues: CASSTDRAFHGYTF. The CDR3 nucleotides read TGTGCCAGCAGTACGGACAGAGCCTTCCATGGCTACACCTTC.

The rearrangement links TRBV7-4 to TRBJ2-5, with 7 bases lining up with TRBD1. The V gene's germline CDR1 is SGHVT and CDR2 SQSDAQ. The CDR3 consists of 12 residues. With 8 bases clipped from V and 4 bases from J, the junction kept 4 bases outside the gene matches. This chain's CDR3 is CASRDSGETQYF. In nucleotides, the CDR3 is TGTGCCAGCCGGGACAGCGGAGAGACCCAGTACTTC.

The chain recombines TRBV7-9 with TRBJ2-2; 10 positions match TRBD2. From germline, CDR1 is SEHNR and CDR2 FQNEAQ (reference sequence). The CDR3 is 17 amino acids. Germline trimming cut 1 base from V and 0 bases from J; bases unmatched to any gene: 2. CDR3 nucleotides: TGTGCCAGCAGCTTAGTAGGACTAGCGGCGAACACCGGGGAGCTGTTTTTT. This translates into CASSLVGLAANTGELFF. The full variable domain, in which reference TRBV7-9 and TRBJ2-2 provide the parts outside the CDR3, is DTGVSQNPRHKITKRGQNVTFRCDPISEHNRLYWYRQTLGQGPEFLTYFQNEAQLEKSRLLSDRFSAERPKGSFSTLEIQRTEQGDSAMYLCASSLVGLAANTGELFFGEGSRLTVL.

This chain joins TRBV4-3 and TRBJ1-3, with TRBD1 matching over 7 bases. Trimming took 2 bases from V and 0 from J; bases not matched to a gene: 10. The CDR3 runs 18 residues. CDR1 is LGHNA, CDR2 YSLEER, per germline. DNA of the CDR3: TGCGCCAGCAGCCAAACCTTCGGACAGGCCTTCTCTGGAAACACCATATATTTT. It yields the protein CASSQTFGQAFSGNTIYF.

This clonotype was seen ten or more times. The rearrangement joins TRBV19 to TRBJ1-6; no firm D call. V was clipped by 3 bases and J by 13 bases, with 16 bases between them. Germline V lookup: CDR1 LNHDA, CDR2 SQIVND (reference sequence). The CDR3 loop spans 14 amino acids. The CDR3 DNA reads as TGTGCCAGTAGTATGAGCAGCGAGGAGAATCCCCTCCACTTT. Protein sequence: CASSMSSEENPLHF. The full variable domain, completed using reference TRBV19 and TRBJ1-6, is DGGITQSPKYLFRKEGQNVTLSCEQNLNHDAMYWYRQDPGQGLRLIYYSQIVNDFQKGDIAEGYSVSREKKESFPLTVTSAQKNPTAFYLCASSMSSEENPLHFGNGTRLTVT.

The chain uses TRBV24-1 and TRBJ2-7; D gene ambiguous. The germline V gene has CDR1 KGHDR and CDR2 SFDVKD. Trimming left V 4 bases short and J 4 bases short, with 7 bases between. The CDR3 loop spans 12 amino acids. The CDR3 DNA is TGTGCCACCAGTGAGTCGACGTACGAGCAGTACTTC. Amino acid sequence: CATSESTYEQYF.

This clonotype was counted once. A much more abundant neighbour one base away suggests this may be a read error. This rearrangement joins TRBV7-9 to TRBJ1-2; possible D gene TRBD1, 5 bases. The length of the CDR3 is 17 residues. Germline V gene sequence: CDR1 SEHNR, CDR2 FQNEAQ (reference sequence). Trimming pared 5 bases from V and 3 bases from J, leaving 22 bases between. CDR3 sequence reads: CASSPGKVGLRDYGYTF. The DNA of the CDR3 is TGTGCCAGCAGCCCGGGGAAGGTGGGGCTGCGGGACTATGGCTACACCTTC.

The chain employs TRBV10-3 and TRBJ1-1; TRBD1 agrees at 7 bases. The CDR3 contains 13 residues. In germline, CDR1 is ENHRY, CDR2 SYGVKD. V shed 10 bases and J 6 bases; nucleotides not matched to a gene: 11. As DNA, the CDR3 is TGTGCCAGCAGCATTACAGGGGACGCTGAAGCTTTCTTT. Amino acids: CASSITGDAEAFF.

The chain is built from TRBV7-9 and TRBJ2-1, with D possibly being TRBD1 (6 bases). V lost 6 bases, J lost 7 bases, and 19 bases lay in between. The CDR3 covers 15 residues. Germline CDR1 reads SEHNR; CDR2 reads FQNEAQ (reference sequence). The CDR3 loop is CASSESSGRGNEQFF. DNA of the CDR3: TGTGCCAGCAGTGAATCTTCTGGCAGGGGTAATGAGCAGTTCTTC.

V and J are TRBV2 and TRBJ1-2; D is perhaps TRBD1 (5 bases). The germline V and J ends were trimmed by 2 bases and 7 bases, with 20 bases remaining between them. Germline CDR1 and CDR2: SNHLY and FYNNEI. This CDR3 is 16 amino acids long. CDR3 sequence: CASSEIGTRGYGGYTF. DNA for the CDR3: TGTGCCAGCAGTGAAATCGGGACGAGGGGCTACGGTGGCTACACCTTC.

The table lists this clonotype with many counts. The rearrangement links TRBV29-1 to TRBJ1-2, with D perhaps TRBD1 (5 bases). This CDR3 contains 12 residues. Germline loops: CDR1 SQVTM, CDR2 ANQGSEA. The ends were cut back, 4 bases at V and 4 bases at J, with 10 bases in the middle. This CDR3 is CSVVQGGYGYTF. The CDR3 nucleotides are TGCAGCGTTGTCCAGGGTGGCTATGGCTACACCTTC. Full variable domain (rest looked up from reference TRBV29-1 and TRBJ1-2): SAVISQKPSRDICQRGTSLTIQCQVDSQVTMMFWYRQQPGQSLTLIATANQGSEATYESGFVIDKFPISRPNLTFSTLTVSNMSPEDSSIYLCSVVQGGYGYTFGSGTRLTVV.

This clonotype was counted at least ten times. The V and J genes are TRBV5-6 and TRBJ1-1; possible D gene TRBD1, 6 bases. Germline V gene sequence: CDR1 SGHDT, CDR2 YYEEEE. V was shortened by 4 bases and J by 3 bases, with 13 bases between the two germline ends. The CDR3 length is 14 residues. The CDR3 spells CASSQETGYTEAFF. In DNA form, the CDR3 reads TGTGCCAGCAGCCAGGAGACAGGATACACTGAAGCTTTCTTT.

This clonotype was recorded many times. The chain combines TRBV5-1 with TRBJ2-5, with D possibly TRBD2 on 6 matching bases. Germline CDR1 SGHRS, CDR2 YFSETQ. V was trimmed by 2 bases and J by 0 bases, leaving 11 bases between them. The CDR3 runs to 15 residues. CDR3: CASSFDRDYQETQYF. In nucleotides, the CDR3 is TGCGCCAGCAGCTTTGACCGGGACTACCAAGAGACCCAGTACTTC.